One sample yielded the 18 T cell receptor beta chains listed below, sequenced in a study of CD8+ T cells in alopecia areata. Treatment in this sample: oral pan-JAK inhibitor, 5-10 mg twice daily. Extracted RNA was reverse transcribed, and the resulting cDNA served as sequencing template. The table came from immunoSEQ multiplex PCR; TCRdb's copy has only in-frame clones and leaves some out. The sample shows over 85,000 clones, around 70% of them seen only once. The specimen comprised CD8+ T cells sorted from blood, sampled at week 44, from a patient treated with tofacitinib. These receptors were collected from a human donor with alopecia areata.

The genes are TRBV7-9 and TRBJ1-2; the D is unclear. Trimming took off 5 bases at V and 6 bases at J, with 16 bases between the two ends. CDR1 and CDR2 (germline): SEHNR, FQNEAQ (reference sequence). The CDR3 totals 14 residues. CDR3 nucleotides: TGTGCCAGCAGCCTAATACGGGATCGGGATGGCTACACCTTC. It encodes CASSLIRDRDGYTF.

As DNA, the CDR3 is TGCGCCAGCAGCGAGGGAAATCAGCCCCAGCATTTT. It translates to CASSEGNQPQHF. The J gene is TRBJ1-5, the V gene TRBV4-1; D is ambiguous. This CDR3 has 12 amino acids. V was trimmed by 5 bases and J by 4 bases, leaving 6 bases between them. Germline CDR1 reads MGHRA; CDR2 reads YSYEKL.

This chain connects TRBV2 to TRBJ2-5, with D tentatively TRBD2 (5 bases). V dropped 8 bases and J dropped 2 bases, with 12 bases sitting between them. The CDR3 runs to 13 residues. CDR1 SNHLY and CDR2 FYNNEI come from the germline V gene. DNA of the CDR3: TGTGCCAGCGGCCGACTATTACAAGAGACCCAGTACTTC. Residues: CASGRLLQETQYF.

There are a few counts of this clone. The chain links TRBV7-2 to TRBJ2-2; unclear D gene. Germline-derived CDR1 and CDR2 are SGHTA and FQGNSA. V gave up 3 bases and J gave up 7 bases, with 6 bases separating them. The CDR3 sequence is 12 residues long. The CDR3 DNA reads TGTGCCAGCAGCTTGGCCGTCGGGGAGCTGTTTTTT. This codes for CASSLAVGELFF.

CDR3 protein: CASSIQGVDQPQHF. In DNA, the CDR3 is TGTGCCAGTAGTATACAGGGTGTAGATCAGCCCCAGCATTTT. The chain has TRBV19 and TRBJ1-5, with a weak D call TRBD1 (5 bases). This CDR3 has 14 amino acids. Germline lookup yields CDR1 LNHDA and CDR2 SQIVND (reference sequence). V was clipped by 2 bases and J by 5 bases, with 10 bases between them.

The CDR3 protein is CAWSVKIVNYGYTF. CDR3 DNA sequence: TGTGCCTGGAGTGTCAAGATAGTGAACTATGGCTACACCTTC. The chain employs TRBV30 and TRBJ1-2, with no clear D. Germline CDR1 and CDR2: GTSNPN and SVGIG (reference sequence). V lost 0 bases, J lost 2 bases, and 10 bases lay in between. This CDR3 region has 14 residues.

The V and J genes are TRBV11-2 and TRBJ1-2; the D is unclear. Germline CDR1 reads SGHAT; CDR2 reads FQNNGV. Trimming stripped 1 base from V and 6 bases from J, with 9 bases between. The CDR3 has 13 amino acids. The CDR3: CASSLAPADGYTF. Here the CDR3 DNA reads TGTGCCAGCAGCTTAGCCCCGGCGGATGGCTACACCTTC.

The chain is built from TRBV29-1 and TRBJ1-1, with D possibly being TRBD1 (5 bases). CDR1 SQVTM and CDR2 ANQGSEA come from the germline V gene. The CDR3 spans 11 residues. V was shortened by 8 bases and J by 6 bases, with 13 bases between the two germline ends. The DNA of the CDR3 is TGCAGCAGCAGGGCTGGCGCTGAAGCTTTCTTT. It yields the protein CSSRAGAEAFF. Based on the CDR3 plus reference TRBV29-1 and TRBJ1-1, the full variable domain is SAVISQKPSRDICQRGTSLTIQCQVDSQVTMMFWYRQQPGQSLTLIATANQGSEATYESGFVIDKFPISRPNLTFSTLTVSNMSPEDSSIYLCSSRAGAEAFFGQGTRLTVV.

V gene TRBV7-8 combines with J gene TRBJ2-7; no clear D gene. The germline V gene has CDR1 SGHVS and CDR2 FQNEAQ. The V end was cut by 4 bases, the J end by 7 bases, with 11 bases between. This CDR3 region has 12 residues. The CDR3 sequence is CASSYELGEQYF. The CDR3 DNA sequence: TGTGCCAGCAGCTATGAACTGGGAGAGCAGTACTTC.

J is TRBJ1-5 and V is TRBV7-8; a weak D match, TRBD1 (5 bases). This CDR3 has 13 amino acids. The germline V gene has CDR1 SGHVS and CDR2 FQNEAQ. The V gene lost 4 bases and the J gene lost 7 bases, with 11 bases spanning the gap. CDR3 region: CASSSSGDQPQHF. The CDR3 DNA follows: TGTGCCAGCAGCTCCAGCGGGGACCAGCCCCAGCATTTT.

V is TRBV29-1 and J is TRBJ1-2; 7 nucleotides agree with TRBD1. The CDR3 covers 13 residues. Germline V gene data show CDR1 as SQVTM and CDR2 as ANQGSEA. After removal of 6 bases from V and 6 bases from J, the junction contained 10 bases not matched to a gene. Here the CDR3 DNA reads TGCAGCGTCTGGACAGGACGATCGGATGGCTACACCTTC. Protein product: CSVWTGRSDGYTF.

The rearrangement uses TRBV7-2 and TRBJ2-7, with TRBD2 identical over 7 bases. Germline V CDR1 and CDR2: SGHTA, FQGNSA. V shed 1 base, J shed 12 bases, and the junction held 12 bases outside the gene matches. This CDR3 comprises 14 residues. The CDR3 sequence: CASSLERDGRVAYF. Here the CDR3 DNA reads TGTGCCAGCAGCTTAGAGCGGGACGGTCGAGTTGCGTACTTC.

This clone was observed a few times. This chain links TRBV27 with TRBJ2-3, with D uncertain. V lost 2 bases, J lost 4 bases, and 10 bases lay in between. CDR1 is MNHEY and CDR2 is SMNVEV in the germline V gene (reference sequence). The CDR3 extends over 14 amino acids. The CDR3 is CASSLAIRADTQYF. CDR3 DNA sequence: TGTGCCAGCAGTTTAGCGATTCGTGCAGATACGCAGTATTTT.

V usage is TRBV25-1 and J usage is TRBJ1-6; 7 nucleotides agree with TRBD1. The V segment lost 7 bases and the J segment 7 bases; nucleotides outside the gene matches: 7. CDR1 and CDR2 from the germline V gene are MGHDK and SYGVNS. The CDR3 extends over 14 amino acids. CDR3 amino acids: CASTPGGNNSPLHF. The CDR3 coding sequence is TGTGCCAGCACCCCAGGGGGGAACAATTCACCCCTCCACTTT. The whole variable domain, remainder taken from reference TRBV25-1 and TRBJ1-6, is EADIYQTPRYLVIGTGKKITLECSQTMGHDKMYWYQQDPGMELHLIHYSYGVNSTEKGDLSSESTVSRIRTEHFPLTLESARPSHTSQYLCASTPGGNNSPLHFGNGTRLTVT.

The rearrangement uses TRBV29-1 and TRBJ1-1; the D gene is possibly TRBD1 (5 bases). This CDR3 contains 11 residues. Looked up from germline, CDR1 is SQVTM and CDR2 is ANQGSEA. The germline V and J ends were trimmed by 5 bases and 4 bases, with 8 bases remaining between them. The CDR3 here is CSVSGATEAFF. The CDR3 DNA reads as TGCAGCGTTAGCGGGGCCACTGAAGCTTTCTTT.

The V gene is TRBV7-2, the J gene TRBJ2-3, with TRBD2 identical over 7 bases. Germline V gene lookup returns CDR1 SGHTA and CDR2 FQGNSA. Trimming at V came to 5 bases and at J to 2 bases, leaving 10 bases not matched to a gene. CDR3 length equals 16 residues. For the CDR3, the DNA is TGTGCCAGCAGCCTCCTTGGGGGGAGGGCCACAGATACGCAGTATTTT. It specifies CASSLLGGRATDTQYF.

This sequence joins TRBV9 and TRBJ2-2; D could derive from TRBD1 or TRBD2 (6 bases each). Trimming took 0 bases from V and 2 from J, leaving 14 bases between them. The V gene's germline CDR1 is SGDLS and CDR2 YYNGEE. The CDR3 is 17 amino acids. The CDR3 nucleotides read TGTGCCAGCAGCGTAGCTGACGGGGGCGCAAACACCGGGGAGCTGTTTTTT. Protein: CASSVADGGANTGELFF.

Remarks on this clone: The identical CDR3 is also encoded by other nucleotide sequences in the sample. The V call is TRBV28, the J call TRBJ1-5, with 9 bases aligning to TRBD1. Germline V gene lookup returns CDR1 MDHEN and CDR2 SYDVKM. The ends lost 2 bases at V and 7 bases at J; junction bases unmatched: 6. This CDR3 contains 15 residues. The CDR3 here is CASSLGQGFRQPQHF. In nucleotides, the CDR3 is TGTGCCAGCAGTTTAGGACAGGGGTTTCGCCAGCCCCAGCATTTT. Complete variable domain (other parts from reference TRBV28 and TRBJ1-5): DVKVTQSSRYLVKRTGEKVFLECVQDMDHENMFWYRQDPGLGLRLIYFSYDVKMKEKGDIPEGYSVSREKKERFSLILESASTNQTSMYLCASSLGQGFRQPQHFGDGTRLSIL.